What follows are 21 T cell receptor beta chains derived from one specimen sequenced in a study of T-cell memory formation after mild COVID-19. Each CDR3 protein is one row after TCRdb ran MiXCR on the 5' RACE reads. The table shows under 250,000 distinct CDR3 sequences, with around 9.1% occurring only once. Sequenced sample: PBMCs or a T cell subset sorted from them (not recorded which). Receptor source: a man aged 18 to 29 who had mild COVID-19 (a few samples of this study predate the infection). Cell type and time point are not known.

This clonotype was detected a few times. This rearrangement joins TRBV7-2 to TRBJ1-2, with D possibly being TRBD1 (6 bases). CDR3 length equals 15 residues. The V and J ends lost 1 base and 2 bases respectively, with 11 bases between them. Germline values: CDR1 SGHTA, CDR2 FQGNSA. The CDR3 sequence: CASSLGGPINYGYTF. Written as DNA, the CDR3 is TGTGCCAGCAGCTTAGGGGGGCCGATCAACTATGGCTACACCTTC.

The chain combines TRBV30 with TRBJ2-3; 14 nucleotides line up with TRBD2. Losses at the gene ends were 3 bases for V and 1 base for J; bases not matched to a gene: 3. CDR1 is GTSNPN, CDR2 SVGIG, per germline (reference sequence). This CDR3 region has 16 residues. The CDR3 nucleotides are TGTGCCTGGAGCGAGGGACTAGCGGGGGGCACAGATACGCAGTATTTT. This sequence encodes CAWSEGLAGGTDTQYF.

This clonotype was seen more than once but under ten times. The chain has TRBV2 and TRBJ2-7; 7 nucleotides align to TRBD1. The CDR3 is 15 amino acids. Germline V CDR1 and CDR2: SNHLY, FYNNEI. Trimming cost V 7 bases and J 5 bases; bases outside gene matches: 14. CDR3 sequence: CASTLEGGRGNEQYV. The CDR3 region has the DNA TGTGCCAGCACCTTAGAAGGGGGCAGGGGAAACGAGCAGTACGTC.

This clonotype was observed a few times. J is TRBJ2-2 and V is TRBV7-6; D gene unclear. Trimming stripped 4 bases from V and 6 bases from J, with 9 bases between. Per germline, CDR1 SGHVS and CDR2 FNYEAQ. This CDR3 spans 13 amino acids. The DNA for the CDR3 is TGTGCCAGCAGCTCGACGGCGGCCGGGGAGCTGTTTTTT. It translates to CASSSTAAGELFF.

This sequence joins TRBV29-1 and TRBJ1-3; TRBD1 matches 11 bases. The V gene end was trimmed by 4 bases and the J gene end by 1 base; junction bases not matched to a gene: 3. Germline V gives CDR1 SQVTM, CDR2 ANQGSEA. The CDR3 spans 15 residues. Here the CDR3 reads CSVGDRGMSGNTIYF. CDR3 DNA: TGCAGCGTTGGGGACAGGGGGATGTCTGGAAACACCATATATTTT.

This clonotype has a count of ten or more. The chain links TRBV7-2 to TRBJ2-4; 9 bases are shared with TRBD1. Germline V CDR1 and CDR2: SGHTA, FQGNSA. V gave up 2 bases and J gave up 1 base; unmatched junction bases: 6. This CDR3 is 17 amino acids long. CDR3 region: CASSLSQGQGAKNIQYF. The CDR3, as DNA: TGTGCCAGCAGCTTATCCCAAGGACAGGGGGCCAAAAACATTCAGTACTTC.

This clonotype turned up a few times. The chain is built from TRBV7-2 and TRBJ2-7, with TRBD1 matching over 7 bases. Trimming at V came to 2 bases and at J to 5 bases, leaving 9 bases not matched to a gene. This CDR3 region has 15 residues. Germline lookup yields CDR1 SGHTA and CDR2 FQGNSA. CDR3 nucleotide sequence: TGTGCCAGCAGCTTACCCTCCGGGACAGTAGACGAGCAGTACTTC. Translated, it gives CASSLPSGTVDEQYF.

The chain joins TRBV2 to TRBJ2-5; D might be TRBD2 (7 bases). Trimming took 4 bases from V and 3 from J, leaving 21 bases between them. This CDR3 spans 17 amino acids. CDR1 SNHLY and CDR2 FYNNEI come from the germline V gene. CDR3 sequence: CASSGAPGGGLKETQYF. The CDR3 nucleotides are TGTGCCAGCAGTGGGGCCCCGGGGGGCGGACTAAAAGAGACCCAGTACTTC.

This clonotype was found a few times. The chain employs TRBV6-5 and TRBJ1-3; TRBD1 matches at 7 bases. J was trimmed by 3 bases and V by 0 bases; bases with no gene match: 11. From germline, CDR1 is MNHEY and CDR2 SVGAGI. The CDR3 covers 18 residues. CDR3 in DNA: TGTGCCAGCAGTTACTCGAAGTCGCCGGGACAGCTTGGAAACACCATATATTTT. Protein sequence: CASSYSKSPGQLGNTIYF.

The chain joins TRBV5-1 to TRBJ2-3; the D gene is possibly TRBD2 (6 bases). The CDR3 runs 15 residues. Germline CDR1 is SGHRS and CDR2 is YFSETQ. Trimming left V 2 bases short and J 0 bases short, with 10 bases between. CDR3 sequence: CASSFSGPSTDTQYF. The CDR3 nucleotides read TGCGCCAGCAGCTTTAGCGGCCCGAGCACAGATACGCAGTATTTT.

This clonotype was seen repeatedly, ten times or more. CDR3 residues: CASSWTANSNQPQHF. DNA of the CDR3: TGTGCCAGCAGTTGGACAGCTAATAGCAATCAGCCCCAGCATTTT. The J gene is TRBJ1-5, the V gene TRBV12-3 or TRBV12-4, with D tentatively TRBD1 (6 bases). Deletions cut 4 bases from V and 0 bases from J, with 10 bases between. The length of the CDR3 is 15 residues.

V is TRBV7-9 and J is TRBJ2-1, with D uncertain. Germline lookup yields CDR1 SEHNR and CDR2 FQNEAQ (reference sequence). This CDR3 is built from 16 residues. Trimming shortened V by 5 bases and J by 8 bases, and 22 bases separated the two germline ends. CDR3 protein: CASSLLPGTSTDEQFF. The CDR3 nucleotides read TGTGCCAGCAGCCTCTTGCCCGGAACGTCTACGGATGAGCAGTTCTTC.

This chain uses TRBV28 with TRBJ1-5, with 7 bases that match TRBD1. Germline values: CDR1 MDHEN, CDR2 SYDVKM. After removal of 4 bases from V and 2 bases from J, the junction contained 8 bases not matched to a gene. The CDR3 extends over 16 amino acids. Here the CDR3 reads CASSSSPGGGNQPQHF. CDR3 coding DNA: TGTGCCAGCAGTTCATCCCCAGGGGGTGGCAATCAGCCCCAGCATTTT.

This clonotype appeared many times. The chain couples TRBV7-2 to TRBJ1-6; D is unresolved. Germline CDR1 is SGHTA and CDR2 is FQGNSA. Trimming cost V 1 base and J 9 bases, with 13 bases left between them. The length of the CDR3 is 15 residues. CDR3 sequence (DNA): TGTGCCAGCAGCTTAGAGATCCATACAACTTCACCCCTCCACTTT. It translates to CASSLEIHTTSPLHF.

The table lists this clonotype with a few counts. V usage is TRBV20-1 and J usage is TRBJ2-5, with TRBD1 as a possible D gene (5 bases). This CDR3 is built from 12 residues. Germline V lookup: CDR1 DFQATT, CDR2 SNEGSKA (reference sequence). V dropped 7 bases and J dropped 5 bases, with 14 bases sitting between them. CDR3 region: CSVVTRVETQYF. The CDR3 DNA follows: TGCAGTGTTGTTACCAGGGTGGAGACCCAGTACTTC.

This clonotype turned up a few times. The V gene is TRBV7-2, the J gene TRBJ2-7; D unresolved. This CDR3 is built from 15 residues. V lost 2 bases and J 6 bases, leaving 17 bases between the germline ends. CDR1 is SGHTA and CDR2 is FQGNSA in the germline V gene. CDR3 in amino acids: CASSLTSLAAAEQYF. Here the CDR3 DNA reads TGTGCCAGCAGCTTAACGTCACTCGCGGCCGCCGAGCAGTACTTC.

CDR3 loop: CASSSGQGYEQFF. The CDR3 DNA follows: TGCGCCAGCAGCTCCGGACAGGGTTACGAGCAGTTCTTC. The V and J genes are TRBV5-1 and TRBJ2-1; 8 bases map to TRBD1. This CDR3 is 13 amino acids long. Germline CDR1 and CDR2: SGHRS and YFSETQ. V lost 3 bases, J lost 10 bases, and 6 bases stayed unmatched.

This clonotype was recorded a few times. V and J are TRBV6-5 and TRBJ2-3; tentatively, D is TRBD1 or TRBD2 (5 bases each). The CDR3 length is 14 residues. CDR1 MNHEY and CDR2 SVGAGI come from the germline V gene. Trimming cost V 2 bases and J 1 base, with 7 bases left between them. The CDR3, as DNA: TGTGCCAGCAGTTACGAGGGGCGCACAGATACGCAGTATTTT. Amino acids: CASSYEGRTDTQYF.

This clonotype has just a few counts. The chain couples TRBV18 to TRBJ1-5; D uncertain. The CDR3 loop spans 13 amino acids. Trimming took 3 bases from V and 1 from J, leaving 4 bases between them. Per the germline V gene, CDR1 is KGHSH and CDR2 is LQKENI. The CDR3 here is CASSPASNQPQHF. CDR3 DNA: TGTGCCAGCTCACCGGCGAGCAATCAGCCCCAGCATTTT.

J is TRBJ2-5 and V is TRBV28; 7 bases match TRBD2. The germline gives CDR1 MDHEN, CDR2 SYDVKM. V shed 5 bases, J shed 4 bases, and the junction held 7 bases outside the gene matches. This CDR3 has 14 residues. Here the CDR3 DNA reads TGTGCCAGCAGTATGGGAGGGCCAGCAGAGACCCAGTACTTC. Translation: CASSMGGPAETQYF.

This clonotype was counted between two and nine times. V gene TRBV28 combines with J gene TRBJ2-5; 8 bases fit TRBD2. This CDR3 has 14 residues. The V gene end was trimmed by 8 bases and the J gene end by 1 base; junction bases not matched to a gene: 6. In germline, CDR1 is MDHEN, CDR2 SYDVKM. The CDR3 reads CASGSGGFQETQYF. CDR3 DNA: TGTGCCAGCGGGAGCGGGGGATTCCAAGAGACCCAGTACTTC.